This T cell receptor beta chain was profiled in a study of blood T cell repertoires in COVID-19. About the research overall: Acute and convalescent COVID-19 specimens originated in the United States, Italy and Spain. Sources were T cells, B-cell-depleted T cells, or PBMCs; the material itself was cDNA or gDNA.

Original analysis: Researchers report that nucleated cell counts were estimated from reference gene primer amplification. Profiling relied on immunoSEQ multiplex PCR, and the TCRdb table lists in-frame clones only, not all of them. For V, J and clone size, that table is used; D and trimming come from the DNA. The data hold 55,000 to 65,000 clones, with 75% to 95% observed a single time. Specimen: peripheral blood. This TCR derives from a woman of 80 years or more with active COVID-19.

DNA of the CDR3: TGTGCCAGCTCACCAAGACAGACTGCAACTAATGAAAAACTGTTTTTT. Amino acids: CASSPRQTATNEKLFF. The rearrangement links TRBV18 to TRBJ1-4; D might be TRBD1 (5 bases). The CDR3 loop spans 16 amino acids. Germline V gives CDR1 KGHSH, CDR2 LQKENI. Deletions cut 2 bases from V and 0 bases from J, with 10 bases between.